Reported below is one T cell receptor beta chain. Its antigen is currently unknown. Oncomine TCR Beta short-read sequencing was applied to DNA from cultured CD4+ T cells. TCRdb independently ran MiXCR on the PCR reads; one entry per CDR3 protein. Here the sample spans more than 15,000 distinct CDR3 sequences, around 74% being singletons. This specimen belongs to a study of vaccination and CD4 T cells after COVID-19. General study points: In convalescent patients, 304 of 307 vaccine-specific clones were mono-reactive for SARS-CoV-2 spike.

Noted treatment: 10-day PBMC culture with coronavirus spike peptide pools or control peptides (ViraFEST assay). Peptide pools at 10 ug/ml and IL-2 at roughly 9.8 IU/ml were added to cultures of a few million PBMCs per well. Replacement of half the medium with fresh IL-2 medium took place on days 3 and 7. Trimming left V 1 base short and J 3 bases short, with 5 bases between. CDR1 is LNHDA and CDR2 is SQIVND in the germline V gene (reference sequence). The CDR3 contains 13 residues. The source material was CD4+ T cells from blood, cultured in vitro. J is TRBJ2-3 and V is TRBV19; D remains ambiguous. This TCR was sampled from a human donor who had recovered from COVID-19. Here the CDR3 DNA reads TGTGCCAGTAGTATAGGGGCGACAGATACGCAGTATTTT. Translated, it gives CASSIGATDTQYF.